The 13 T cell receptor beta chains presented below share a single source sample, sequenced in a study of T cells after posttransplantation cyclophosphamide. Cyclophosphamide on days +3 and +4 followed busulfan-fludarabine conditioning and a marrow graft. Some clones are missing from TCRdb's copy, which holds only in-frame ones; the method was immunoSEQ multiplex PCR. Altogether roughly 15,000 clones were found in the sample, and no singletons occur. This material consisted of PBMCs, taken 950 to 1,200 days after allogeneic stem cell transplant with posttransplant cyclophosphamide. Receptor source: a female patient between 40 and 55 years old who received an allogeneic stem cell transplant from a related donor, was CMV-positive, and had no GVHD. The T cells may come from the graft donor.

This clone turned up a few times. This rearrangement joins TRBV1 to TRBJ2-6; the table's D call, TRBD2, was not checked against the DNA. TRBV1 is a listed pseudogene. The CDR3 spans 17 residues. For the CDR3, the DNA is TGCACCAGCAGCCGACTTGGACTTAACTCTGGGGCCAACGTCCTGACTTTC. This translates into CTSSRLGLNSGANVLTF.

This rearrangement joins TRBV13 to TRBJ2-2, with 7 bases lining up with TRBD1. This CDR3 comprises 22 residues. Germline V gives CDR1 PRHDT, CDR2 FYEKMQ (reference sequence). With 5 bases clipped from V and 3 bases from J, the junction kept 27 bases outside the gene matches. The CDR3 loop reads CASSHGSHHRGPESMDTGELFF. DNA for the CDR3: TGTGCCAGCAGCCACGGCAGCCATCACAGGGGCCCTGAGTCGATGGACACCGGGGAGCTGTTTTTT.

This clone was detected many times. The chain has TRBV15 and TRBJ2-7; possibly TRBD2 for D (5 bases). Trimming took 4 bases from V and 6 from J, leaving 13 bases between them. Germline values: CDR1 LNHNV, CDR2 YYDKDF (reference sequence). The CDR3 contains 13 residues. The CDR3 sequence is CATSTRRGSEQYF. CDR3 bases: TGTGCCACCAGCACACGACGGGGTAGCGAGCAGTACTTC.

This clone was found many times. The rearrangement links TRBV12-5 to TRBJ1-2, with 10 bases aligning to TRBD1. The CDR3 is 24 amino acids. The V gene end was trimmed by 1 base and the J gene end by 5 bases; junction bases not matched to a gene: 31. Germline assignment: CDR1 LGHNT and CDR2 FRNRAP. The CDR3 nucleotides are TGTGCTAGTGGTTTGGCCGTGAAAGATATCCTTGGCCCCGCCCTTGGACAGGGGGAGTATGGCTACACCTTC. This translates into CASGLAVKDILGPALGQGEYGYTF. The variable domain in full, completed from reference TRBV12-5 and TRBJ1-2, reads DARVTQTPRHKVTEMGQEVTMRCQPILGHNTVFWYRQTMMQGLELLAYFRNRAPLDDSGMPKDRFSAEMPDATLATLKIQPSEPRDSAVYFCASGLAVKDILGPALGQGEYGYTFGSGTRLTVV.

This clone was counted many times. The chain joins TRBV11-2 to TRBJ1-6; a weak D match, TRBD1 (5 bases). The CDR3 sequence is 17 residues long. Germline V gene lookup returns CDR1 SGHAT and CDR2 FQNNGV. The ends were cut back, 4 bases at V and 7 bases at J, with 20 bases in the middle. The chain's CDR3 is CASSSGDSSRRNSPLHF. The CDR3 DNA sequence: TGTGCCAGCAGCTCGGGAGACAGTTCGCGTAGGAATTCACCCCTCCACTTT.

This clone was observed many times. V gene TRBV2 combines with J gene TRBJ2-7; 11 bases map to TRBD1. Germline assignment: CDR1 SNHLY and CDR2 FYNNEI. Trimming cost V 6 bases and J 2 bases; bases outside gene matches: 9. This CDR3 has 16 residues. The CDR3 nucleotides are TGTGCCAGCAGACACCCGGGACAGGGGGGCGCCTACGAGCAGTACTTC. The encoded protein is CASRHPGQGGAYEQYF.

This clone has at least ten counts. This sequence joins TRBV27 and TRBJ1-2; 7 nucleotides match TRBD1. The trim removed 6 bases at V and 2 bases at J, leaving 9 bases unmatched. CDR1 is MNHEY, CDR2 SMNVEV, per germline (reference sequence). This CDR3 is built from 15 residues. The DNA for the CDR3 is TGTGCCAGCAGAACAGACAGGGTCACCAACTATGGCTACACCTTC. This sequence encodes CASRTDRVTNYGYTF.

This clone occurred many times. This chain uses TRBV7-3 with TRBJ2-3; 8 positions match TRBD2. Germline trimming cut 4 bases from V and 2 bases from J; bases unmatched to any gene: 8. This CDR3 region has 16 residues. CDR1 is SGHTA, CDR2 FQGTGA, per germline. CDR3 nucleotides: TGTGCCAGCAGCTCCTTCAGCGGGGGATTCACAGATACGCAGTATTTT. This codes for CASSSFSGGFTDTQYF. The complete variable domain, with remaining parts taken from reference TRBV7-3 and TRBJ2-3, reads GAGVSQTPSNKVTEKGKYVELRCDPISGHTALYWYRQSLGQGPEFLIYFQGTGAADDSGLPNDRFFAVRPEGSVSTLKIQRTERGDSAVYLCASSSFSGGFTDTQYFGPGTRLTVL.

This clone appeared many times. This CDR3 reads CASRTGTSGYNEQFF. The CDR3 nucleotides read TGTGCCAGCAGGACCGGGACTAGCGGGTACAATGAGCAGTTCTTC. The chain has TRBV6-5 and TRBJ2-1; 12 bases are shared with TRBD2. The CDR3 contains 15 residues. J was trimmed by 4 bases and V by 6 bases; bases with no gene match: 4. The V gene's germline CDR1 is MNHEY and CDR2 SVGAGI.

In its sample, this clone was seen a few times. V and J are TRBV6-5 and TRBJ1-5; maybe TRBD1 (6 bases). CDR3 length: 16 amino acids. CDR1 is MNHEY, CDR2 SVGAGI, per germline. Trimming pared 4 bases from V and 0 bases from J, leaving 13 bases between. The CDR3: CASSSHNRASNQPQHF. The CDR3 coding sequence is TGTGCCAGCAGTTCCCACAACAGGGCTAGCAATCAGCCCCAGCATTTT.

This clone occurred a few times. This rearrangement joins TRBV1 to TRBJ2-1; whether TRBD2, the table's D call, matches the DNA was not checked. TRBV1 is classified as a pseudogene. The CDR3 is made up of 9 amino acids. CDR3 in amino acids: CTSLNEQFF. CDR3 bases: TGCACCAGCCTTAATGAGCAGTTCTTC.

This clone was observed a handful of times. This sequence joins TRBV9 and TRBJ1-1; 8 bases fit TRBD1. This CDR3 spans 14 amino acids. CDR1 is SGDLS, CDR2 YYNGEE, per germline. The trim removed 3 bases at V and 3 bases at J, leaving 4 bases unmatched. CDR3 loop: CASSADRADTEAFF. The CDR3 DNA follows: TGTGCCAGCAGCGCGGACAGGGCAGACACTGAAGCTTTCTTT.

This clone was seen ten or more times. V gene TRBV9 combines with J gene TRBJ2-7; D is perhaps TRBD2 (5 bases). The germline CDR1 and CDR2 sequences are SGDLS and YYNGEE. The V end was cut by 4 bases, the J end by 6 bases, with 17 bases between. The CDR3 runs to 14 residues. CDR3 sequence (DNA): TGTGCCAGCAGCCCCCGGGGTAGCGTGGGCGAGCAGTACTTC. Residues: CASSPRGSVGEQYF.